Shown below are 15 T cell receptor beta chains from a single sample sequenced in a study of control samples from healthy donors and cancer patients. Some clones are missing from TCRdb's copy, which holds only in-frame ones; the method was immunoSEQ multiplex PCR. This sample's table has some 190,000 clones. Sequencing input: blood. The receptors were gathered from a woman in her twenties or thirties in good health.

V is TRBV5-1 and J is TRBJ2-7; TRBD1 aligns across 8 bases. CDR3 length: 16 residues. Germline trimming cut 4 bases from V and 7 bases from J; bases unmatched to any gene: 16. Germline V lookup: CDR1 SGHRS, CDR2 YFSETQ. For the CDR3, the DNA is TGCGCCAGCAGCCCTGGGAGGACAGGGAAATTATGGGAGCAGTACTTC. As protein: CASSPGRTGKLWEQYF.

Written as DNA, the CDR3 is TGTGCCAGTTTAAGGGGAGCCAACTATGGCTACACCTTC. Its translation is CASLRGANYGYTF. J is TRBJ1-2 and V is TRBV6-6, with D tentatively TRBD1 (5 bases). Looked up from germline, CDR1 is MNHNY and CDR2 is SVGAGI (reference sequence). V lost 9 bases to trimming and J lost 2 bases, with 13 bases between them. This CDR3 has 13 amino acids.

The chain links TRBV5-4 to TRBJ2-5, with 8 positions matching TRBD2. CDR3 length equals 15 residues. V lost 4 bases and J lost 3; bases outside the gene matches: 8. From germline, CDR1 is SGHNT and CDR2 YYREEE (reference sequence). CDR3 sequence: CASSIGTAGEETQYF. The CDR3 nucleotides read TGTGCCAGCAGCATAGGTACAGCGGGGGAAGAGACCCAGTACTTC.

The chain is built from TRBV7-2 and TRBJ1-2; TRBD1 is a possible D gene (5 bases). The CDR3 length is 14 residues. Germline V gene sequence: CDR1 SGHTA, CDR2 FQGNSA. Between the trimmed V and J ends, which lost 1 base and 4 bases, there was a span of 10 bases. The CDR3 DNA sequence: TGTGCCAGCAGCTTAGAAATTAGGGGCTATGGCTACACCTTC. Translation: CASSLEIRGYGYTF.

CDR3 residues: CASSHAGTSSYEQYF. In DNA, the CDR3 is TGTGCCAGCAGCCATGCCGGGACGAGCTCCTACGAGCAGTACTTC. This chain joins TRBV7-9 and TRBJ2-7; D possibly matches TRBD1 or TRBD2 (5 bases each). CDR1 is SEHNR and CDR2 is FQNEAQ in the germline V gene (reference sequence). The CDR3 is 15 residues long. V was clipped by 5 bases and J by 0 bases, with 14 bases between them.

The genes are TRBV10-3 and TRBJ2-5; D possibly uses TRBD1 or TRBD2 (7 bases each). This CDR3 has 15 residues. V was cut by 0 bases and J by 3 bases, with 11 bases left in between. Germline CDR1 is ENHRY and CDR2 is SYGVKD. The CDR3 DNA sequence: TGTGCCATCAGTGAGTCGACAGGGAGGGAAGAGACCCAGTACTTC. Encoded protein: CAISESTGREETQYF.

The chain has TRBV12-3 or TRBV12-4 and TRBJ1-6; D is unclear. Trimming left V 6 bases short and J 3 bases short, with 6 bases between. The CDR3 runs 13 residues. The CDR3 spells CASRGGYNSPLHF. The CDR3 DNA reads TGTGCCAGCAGGGGAGGCTATAATTCACCCCTCCACTTT.

The chain uses TRBV5-1 and TRBJ2-7, with D unresolved. Trimming removed 4 bases at V and 1 base at J, with 9 bases between. From germline, CDR1 is SGHRS and CDR2 YFSETQ. The CDR3 totals 13 residues. CDR3 nucleotides: TGCGCCAGCAGCCCGGACGGATCCTACGAGCAGTACTTC. Translating it yields CASSPDGSYEQYF.

The rearrangement joins TRBV5-1 to TRBJ2-7; D not resolved. The germline V gene has CDR1 SGHRS and CDR2 YFSETQ. The CDR3 spans 15 residues. V was shortened by 3 bases and J by 1 base, with 14 bases between the two germline ends. This CDR3 reads CASSYSLGVSYEQYF. The CDR3 coding sequence is TGCGCCAGCAGCTATAGCTTGGGCGTATCCTACGAGCAGTACTTC.

The rearrangement uses TRBV10-3 and TRBJ1-5; D might be TRBD1 (5 bases). The CDR3 has 16 residues. V dropped 4 bases and J dropped 5 bases, with 18 bases sitting between them. Germline lookup yields CDR1 ENHRY and CDR2 SYGVKD. The CDR3 coding sequence is TGTGCCATCAGTGCATCCGGGAAAGGGGAGGATCAGCCCCAGCATTTT. This translates into CAISASGKGEDQPQHF.

This chain connects TRBV10-1 to TRBJ1-1; D unclear. V was shortened by 0 bases and J by 0 bases, with 8 bases between the two germline ends. CDR1 is WNHNN and CDR2 is SYGVQD in the germline V gene (reference sequence). The CDR3 is 15 amino acids. The CDR3 nucleotides read TGCGCCAGCAGTGAGTCGATTGGCCTGAACACTGAAGCTTTCTTT. This sequence encodes CASSESIGLNTEAFF.

The chain combines TRBV6-2 or TRBV6-3 with TRBJ1-1; possible D gene TRBD1, 5 bases. This CDR3 region has 12 residues. V lost 0 bases and J lost 11, with 10 bases in between. The germline gives CDR1 MNHEY, CDR2 SVGEGT. Here the CDR3 DNA reads TGTGCCAGCAGTTACTCGATGACAGTTGCTTTCTTT. It yields the protein CASSYSMTVAFF.

The chain's CDR3 is CASSAGDTTNYGYTF. The CDR3 bases are TGCGCCAGCAGCGCGGGGGACACGACTAACTATGGCTACACCTTC. The rearrangement uses TRBV5-1 and TRBJ1-2, with a weak D call TRBD1 (6 bases). This CDR3 comprises 15 residues. Looked up from germline, CDR1 is SGHRS and CDR2 is YFSETQ. Trimming stripped 4 bases from V and 0 bases from J, with 13 bases between.

The rearrangement uses TRBV27 and TRBJ1-1; D gene ambiguous. Germline-derived CDR1 and CDR2 are MNHEY and SMNVEV (reference sequence). The CDR3 totals 12 residues. Trimming removed 6 bases at V and 5 bases at J, with 10 bases between. Here the CDR3 DNA reads TGTGCCAGCAGCTCACCGGGGACTGAAGCTTTCTTT. Its translation: CASSSPGTEAFF.

The chain joins TRBV27 to TRBJ1-1; no firm D call. With 4 bases removed from V and 4 bases from J, the gap between germline ends came to 10 bases. Germline loops: CDR1 MNHEY, CDR2 SMNVEV (reference sequence). The CDR3 is 13 amino acids. The CDR3 bases are TGTGCCAGCAGTTGGACCCGGGGCACTGAAGCTTTCTTT. Translating gives CASSWTRGTEAFF.